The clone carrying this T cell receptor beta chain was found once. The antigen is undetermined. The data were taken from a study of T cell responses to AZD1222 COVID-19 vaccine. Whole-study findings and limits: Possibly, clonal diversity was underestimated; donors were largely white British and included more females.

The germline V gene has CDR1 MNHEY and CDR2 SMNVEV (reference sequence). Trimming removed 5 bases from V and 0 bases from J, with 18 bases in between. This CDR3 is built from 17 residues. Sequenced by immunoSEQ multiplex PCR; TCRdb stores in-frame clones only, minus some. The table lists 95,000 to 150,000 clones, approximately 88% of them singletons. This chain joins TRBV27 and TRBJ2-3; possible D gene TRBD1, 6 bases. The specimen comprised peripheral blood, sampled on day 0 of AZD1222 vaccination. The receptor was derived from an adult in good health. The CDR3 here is CASSVYRVGRSTDTQYF. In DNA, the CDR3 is TGTGCCAGCAGTGTTTACAGGGTTGGAAGGAGCACAGATACGCAGTATTTT.